A single sample gave rise to the 21 T cell receptor beta chains below, sequenced in a study of somatic mutations in cytotoxic T cells in rheumatoid arthritis (dated by TCRdb to 2015 to 2018). The receptor library was made with the immunoSEQ multiplex PCR assay. TCRdb re-hosts the immuneACCESS table, in-frame sequences only. Its copies lack some clones; in the studies checked, an unresolved V gene accounts for under half of them, and the cause for the rest is not known. The sample table lists approximately 19,000 clones, 80% of them with a count of one. The ten most abundant clones make up roughly 9.4% of the sample. The sample comprised CD8+ T cells sorted from blood. Source of these receptors: an adult with rheumatoid arthritis.

V usage is TRBV7-9 and J usage is TRBJ2-2; D not certain. From germline, CDR1 is SEHNR and CDR2 FQNEAQ (reference sequence). The length of the CDR3 is 13 residues. The V and J ends lost 3 bases and 2 bases respectively, with 4 bases between them. This CDR3 is CASSFANTGELFF. The DNA for the CDR3 is TGTGCCAGCAGCTTCGCAAACACCGGGGAGCTGTTTTTT.

The CDR3 loop is CASSPTGRPNQPQHF. The DNA of the CDR3 is TGTGCCAGCAGCCCGACAGGGAGGCCCAATCAGCCCCAGCATTTT. The genes are TRBV11-2 and TRBJ1-5; 7 nucleotides agree with TRBD1. This CDR3 contains 15 residues. In germline, CDR1 is SGHAT, CDR2 FQNNGV. The V gene end was trimmed by 5 bases and the J gene end by 3 bases; junction bases not matched to a gene: 7.

V and J are TRBV9 and TRBJ2-5; no firm D call. The germline V gene has CDR1 SGDLS and CDR2 YYNGEE. CDR3 length: 12 residues. V dropped 4 bases and J dropped 0 bases, with 4 bases sitting between them. The chain's CDR3 is CASSLDQETQYF. In DNA form, the CDR3 reads TGTGCCAGCAGCCTGGACCAAGAGACCCAGTACTTC.

This clone was observed once. The rearrangement joins TRBV5-1 to TRBJ2-7; D not resolved. Germline CDR1 and CDR2: SGHRS and YFSETQ. The CDR3 runs 14 residues. Trimming shortened V by 4 bases and J by 9 bases, and 20 bases separated the two germline ends. CDR3 coding DNA: TGCGCCAGCAGCCCGCGACACGGGCCCTCGGGGCAGTACTTC. It codes for CASSPRHGPSGQYF. Full variable domain (rest looked up from reference TRBV5-1 and TRBJ2-7): KAGVTQTPRYLIKTRGQQVTLSCSPISGHRSVSWYQQTPGQGLQFLFEYFSETQRNKGNFPGRFSGRQFSNSRSEMNVSTLELGDSALYLCASSPRHGPSGQYFGPGTRLTVT.

This chain connects TRBV4-1 to TRBJ2-3; 9 bases fit TRBD1. The ends lost 3 bases at V and 4 bases at J; junction bases unmatched: 8. Germline assignment: CDR1 MGHRA and CDR2 YSYEKL. This CDR3 is 16 amino acids long. CDR3 nucleotide sequence: TGCGCCAGCAGCCAGCGGGACAGGGTAGGAGCAGATACGCAGTATTTT. This codes for CASSQRDRVGADTQYF.

Only a few counts were recorded for this clone. The chain uses TRBV10-1 and TRBJ1-5; TRBD1 matches 8 bases. This CDR3 spans 13 amino acids. Germline CDR1 is WNHNN and CDR2 is SYGVQD (reference sequence). J lost 7 bases, V lost 9 bases, and 8 bases had no gene match. DNA of the CDR3: TGCGCCAGAACCCACAGGGGGGGACAGCCCCAGCATTTT. Translation gives CARTHRGGQPQHF.

For the CDR3, the DNA is TGCGCCAGCAGCTTGGGGGGGGGCGATATGGAGACCCAGTACTTC. It translates to CASSLGGGDMETQYF. The rearrangement joins TRBV5-1 to TRBJ2-5, with D possibly TRBD2 on 7 matching bases. Trimming left V 0 bases short and J 5 bases short, with 14 bases between. The CDR3 has 15 residues. Germline loops: CDR1 SGHRS, CDR2 YFSETQ.

This chain joins TRBV7-6 and TRBJ2-7; no firm D call. Deletions cut 5 bases from V and 3 bases from J, with 14 bases between. Per germline, CDR1 SGHVS and CDR2 FNYEAQ. The CDR3 extends over 14 amino acids. The CDR3 protein is CASSLYGDNYEQYF. CDR3 sequence (DNA): TGTGCCAGCAGCCTCTATGGAGACAACTACGAGCAGTACTTC. Full variable domain (missing parts from reference TRBV7-6 and TRBJ2-7): GAGVSQSPRYKVTKRGQDVALRCDPISGHVSLYWYRQALGQGPEFLTYFNYEAQQDKSGLPNDRFSAERPEGSISTLTIQRTEQRDSAMYRCASSLYGDNYEQYFGPGTRLTVT.

The V call is TRBV6-5, the J call TRBJ1-6, with D possibly matching TRBD1 (5 bases). Germline CDR1 reads MNHEY; CDR2 reads SVGAGI. Trimming took off 4 bases at V and 9 bases at J, with 16 bases between the two ends. The length of the CDR3 is 15 residues. The CDR3 DNA reads TGTGCCAGCAGTTCCACCGGGACGAGCGGTTCACCCCTCCACTTT. Translated, it gives CASSSTGTSGSPLHF.

This chain links TRBV10-3 with TRBJ2-2; either TRBD1 or TRBD2 may fit D (5 bases each). The CDR3 loop spans 17 amino acids. Germline loops: CDR1 ENHRY, CDR2 SYGVKD. Deletions cut 6 bases from V and 4 bases from J, with 21 bases between. CDR3 in DNA: TGTGCCATCAGACTCACTAGACAGTCCTCCGTCACCGGGGAGCTGTTTTTT. The encoded protein is CAIRLTRQSSVTGELFF.

CDR3 nucleotide sequence: TGTGCCAGCAGTTACTTCCCGACTAGAGACGGGTCGCAGTATTTT. As protein: CASSYFPTRDGSQYF. The V call is TRBV6-5, the J call TRBJ2-3, with D tentatively TRBD2 (6 bases). CDR1 is MNHEY and CDR2 is SVGAGI in the germline V gene. The CDR3 is made up of 15 amino acids. V was trimmed by 1 base and J by 10 bases, leaving 18 bases between them.

This clone showed up just a few times. The chain is built from TRBV11-3 and TRBJ2-7; weak D call: TRBD2 (5 bases). Germline V gene sequence: CDR1 SGHNT, CDR2 YENEEA. The CDR3 is 15 residues long. V shed 1 base and J shed 2 bases, with 12 bases lying between them. The CDR3 bases are TGTGCCAGCAGCTTAGGCCGGGAACACGCCTACGAGCAGTACTTC. It translates to CASSLGREHAYEQYF.

In this sample, this clone turned up once. The chain combines TRBV10-2 with TRBJ2-5; 9 bases match TRBD1. Trimming cost V 5 bases and J 5 bases; bases outside gene matches: 12. The CDR3 length is 16 residues. Germline values: CDR1 WSHSY, CDR2 SAAADI. The CDR3: CASSPLQGAQDETQYF. For the CDR3, the DNA is TGCGCCAGCAGTCCCCTACAGGGGGCGCAGGATGAGACCCAGTACTTC.

This chain connects TRBV7-9 to TRBJ2-5; D is unresolved. CDR3 size: 12 residues. CDR1 SEHNR and CDR2 FQNEAQ come from the germline V gene (reference sequence). The ends were cut back, 3 bases at V and 5 bases at J, with 7 bases in the middle. CDR3 sequence reads: CASSLFGETQYF. The DNA of the CDR3 is TGTGCCAGCAGCTTGTTCGGGGAGACCCAGTACTTC.

The J gene is TRBJ1-5, the V gene TRBV12-5, with TRBD1 matching over 9 bases. The CDR3 covers 13 residues. Trimming removed 8 bases from V and 6 bases from J; junction bases left unmatched: 5. Germline CDR1 reads LGHNT; CDR2 reads FRNRAP. CDR3 DNA sequence: TGTGCTAGTACCACAGGGGGCGGTCAGCCCCAGCATTTT. This sequence encodes CASTTGGGQPQHF.

The chain is built from TRBV6-4 and TRBJ2-2, with 9 bases matching TRBD2. The CDR3 consists of 16 residues. The J segment lost 4 bases and the V segment lost 6 bases, leaving 9 bases of the junction unmatched. Germline assignment: CDR1 MRHNA and CDR2 SNTAGT. The CDR3 nucleotides read TGTGCCAGCAGCGCCATAGCGGGGGCCTCCACCGGGGAGCTGTTTTTT. Translating it yields CASSAIAGASTGELFF.

The chain employs TRBV7-9 and TRBJ2-6; 9 positions agree with TRBD1. CDR1 and CDR2 from the germline V gene are SEHNR and FQNEAQ (reference sequence). The J segment lost 3 bases and the V segment lost 1 base, leaving 10 bases of the junction unmatched. The CDR3 runs to 19 residues. The CDR3 sequence is CASSLGPDRGFFGANVLTF. The CDR3 bases are TGTGCCAGCAGCTTAGGTCCGGACAGGGGCTTCTTTGGGGCCAACGTCCTGACTTTC.

This chain uses TRBV13 with TRBJ2-1, with D possibly being TRBD1 or TRBD2 (5 bases each). The V gene lost 10 bases and the J gene lost 7 bases, with 17 bases spanning the gap. The CDR3 is 13 residues long. Germline loops: CDR1 PRHDT, CDR2 FYEKMQ (reference sequence). CDR3 coding DNA: TGTGCCACCGCCCGGGGCCTTGGGAATGAGCAGTTCTTC. This translates into CATARGLGNEQFF. The full variable domain, rest sourced from reference TRBV13 and TRBJ2-1, is AAGVIQSPRHLIKEKRETATLKCYPIPRHDTVYWYQQGPGQDPQFLISFYEKMQSDKGSIPDRFSAQQFSDYHSELNMSSLELGDSALYFCATARGLGNEQFFGPGTRLTVL.

This chain uses TRBV4-1 with TRBJ1-1; D is undetermined. Germline assignment: CDR1 MGHRA and CDR2 YSYEKL. CDR3 length: 14 residues. V was trimmed by 0 bases and J by 3 bases, leaving 8 bases between them. DNA for the CDR3: TGCGCCAGCAGCCAAGAGCCCGCGGACACTGAAGCTTTCTTT. Its translation: CASSQEPADTEAFF.

The rearrangement joins TRBV7-8 to TRBJ2-1, with a weak D call TRBD2 (6 bases). V lost 3 bases and J lost 5, with 23 bases in between. The CDR3 consists of 18 residues. Per the germline V gene, CDR1 is SGHVS and CDR2 is FQNEAQ. The chain's CDR3 is CASSLGSVAGTKDNEQFF. CDR3 DNA: TGTGCCAGCAGCTTGGGCAGTGTGGCGGGGACCAAAGACAATGAGCAGTTCTTC.

The V and J genes are TRBV5-1 and TRBJ2-5; D not resolved. With 4 bases removed from V and 1 base from J, the gap between germline ends came to 11 bases. CDR3 length: 14 residues. CDR1 and CDR2 from the germline V gene are SGHRS and YFSETQ. This CDR3 is CASSRIISQETQYF. The CDR3 DNA sequence: TGCGCCAGCAGCCGTATTATCAGCCAAGAGACCCAGTACTTC.